These 9 T cell receptor beta chains share one sample of origin, sequenced in a study of T cell responses to AZD1222 COVID-19 vaccine. Method: immunoSEQ multiplex PCR; TCRdb's copy keeps in-frame clones and lacks some. This sample has some 120,000 clones, with about 92% found just once. This specimen consisted of peripheral blood, obtained on day 0 of AZD1222 vaccination. The source of these receptors is an adult in good health.

The chain couples TRBV30 to TRBJ2-7; TRBD2 agrees at 7 bases. Germline-derived CDR1 and CDR2 are GTSNPN and SVGIG (reference sequence). This CDR3 contains 12 residues. V shed 2 bases and J 2 bases; nucleotides not matched to a gene: 0. As DNA, the CDR3 is TGTGCCTGGAGTAGCGGGACCTACGAGCAGTACTTC. Residues: CAWSSGTYEQYF.

In the case of this clone: The junction differs from germline at one of its ends, possibly a read error. The V and J genes are TRBV11-3 and TRBJ2-5; the D gene is possibly TRBD2 (7 bases). Germline CDR1 reads SGHNT; CDR2 reads YENEEA. The CDR3 contains 15 residues. CDR3 amino acids: CASSGSPGGQGTQYF. CDR3 in DNA: TGTGCCAGCAGCGGTTCGCCGGGGGGACAAGGGACCCAGTACTTC. Based on the CDR3 plus reference TRBV11-3 and TRBJ2-5, the full variable domain is EAGVVQSPRYKIIEKKQPVAFWCNPISGHNTLYWYLQNLGQGPELLIRYENEEAVDDSQLPKDRFSAERLKGVDSTLKIQPAELGDSAVYLCASSGSPGGQGTQYFGPGTRLLVL.

The rearrangement uses TRBV20-1 and TRBJ2-7, with D uncertain. Germline-derived CDR1 and CDR2 are DFQATT and SNEGSKA (reference sequence). Trimming cost V 2 bases and J 2 bases, with 4 bases left between them. The CDR3 extends over 11 amino acids. CDR3 coding DNA: TGCAGTGCTAGACAGGCCTACGAGCAGTACTTC. Protein product: CSARQAYEQYF.

The rearrangement links TRBV28 to TRBJ2-1, with D uncertain. From germline, CDR1 is MDHEN and CDR2 SYDVKM. This CDR3 has 10 amino acids. V was shortened by 2 bases and J by 10 bases, with 3 bases between the two germline ends. The CDR3 DNA reads as TGTGCCAGCAGTTTAGGCGAGCAGTTCTTC. It encodes CASSLGEQFF.

The rearrangement joins TRBV7-9 to TRBJ2-7; D is unclear. Trimming took off 5 bases at V and 4 bases at J, with 9 bases between the two ends. Germline values: CDR1 SEHNR, CDR2 FQNEAQ (reference sequence). This CDR3 has 12 residues. The CDR3 sequence: CASSVTRYEQYF. CDR3 in DNA: TGTGCCAGCAGCGTCACGAGGTACGAGCAGTACTTC.

V gene TRBV11-1 combines with J gene TRBJ2-1, with D perhaps TRBD1 or TRBD2 (5 bases each). CDR3 length: 15 residues. The germline gives CDR1 SGHAT, CDR2 FQDESV (reference sequence). The V gene lost 5 bases and the J gene lost 7 bases, with 18 bases spanning the gap. The CDR3 DNA reads as TGTGCCAGCAGCCTAGAGGGCCTTGGGGGTAATGAGCAGTTCTTC. This encodes CASSLEGLGGNEQFF.

This rearrangement joins TRBV20-1 to TRBJ2-5; no firm D call. The germline V gene has CDR1 DFQATT and CDR2 SNEGSKA (reference sequence). The germline V and J ends were trimmed by 3 bases and 5 bases, with 7 bases remaining between them. The CDR3 loop spans 11 amino acids. The CDR3 loop reads CSASLRETQYF. CDR3 coding DNA: TGCAGTGCTAGCCTGAGGGAGACCCAGTACTTC.

The chain couples TRBV28 to TRBJ2-1, with TRBD2 identical over 7 bases. Germline-derived CDR1 and CDR2 are MDHEN and SYDVKM. This CDR3 has 15 residues. Germline trimming cut 10 bases from V and 3 bases from J; bases unmatched to any gene: 12. As DNA, the CDR3 is TGTGCCACCGACCTAGCGGAACACAACTACAATGAGCAGTTCTTC. Residues: CATDLAEHNYNEQFF.

J is TRBJ1-5 and V is TRBV7-8; D uncertain. Looked up from germline, CDR1 is SGHVS and CDR2 is FQNEAQ. V dropped 2 bases and J dropped 0 bases, with 14 bases sitting between them. The CDR3 contains 17 residues. The CDR3 loop reads CASSLLAAYYSNQPQHF. The CDR3 coding sequence is TGTGCCAGCAGCTTATTGGCAGCCTACTATAGCAATCAGCCCCAGCATTTT.